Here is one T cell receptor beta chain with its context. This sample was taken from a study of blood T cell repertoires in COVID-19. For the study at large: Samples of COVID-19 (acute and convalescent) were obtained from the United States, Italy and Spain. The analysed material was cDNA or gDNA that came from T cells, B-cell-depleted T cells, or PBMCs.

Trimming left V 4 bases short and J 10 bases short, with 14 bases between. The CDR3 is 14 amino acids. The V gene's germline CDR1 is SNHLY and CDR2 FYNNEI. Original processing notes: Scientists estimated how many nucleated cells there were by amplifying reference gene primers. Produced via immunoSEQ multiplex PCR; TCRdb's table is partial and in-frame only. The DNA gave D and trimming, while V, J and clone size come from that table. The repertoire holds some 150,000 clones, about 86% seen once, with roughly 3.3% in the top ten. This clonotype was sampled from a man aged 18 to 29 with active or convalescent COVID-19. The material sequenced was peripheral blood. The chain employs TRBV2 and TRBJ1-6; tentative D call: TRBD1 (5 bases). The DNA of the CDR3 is TGTGCCAGCAGTGTGGGGGGGGGACCCTCACCCCTCCACTTT. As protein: CASSVGGGPSPLHF.